Ten or more counts support the clone carrying this TCR beta chain. The data stem from a study of tumor-infiltrating lymphocytes in primary liver carcinoma. The CDR3 is 15 amino acids. Trimming shortened V by 1 base and J by 3 bases, and 10 bases separated the two germline ends. Unsorted bulk tissue of roughly 18-32 mg yielded co-extracted RNA and DNA. With a constant-region primer, TCR beta cDNA was made from 400 to 550 ng of total RNA. Three nested multiplex PCR rounds, a slightly modified ARM-PCR, produced the libraries for TCR beta. The opening two PCR rounds, 10 cycles each, paired TRBV1-TRBV30 forward primers with a C-beta reverse primer. Via MiXCR, TCRdb re-called the multiplex PCR reads, giving one row per CDR3 protein. The sample contains more than 95,000 distinct CDR3 sequences, 60% to 75% of which appear only once.

The sample consisted of liver tumor tissue from sampling region 3. Described subset: tumor region T3, left-lateral pole. This TCR was recovered from a woman aged 60 to 75 with primary liver carcinoma and hepatitis B virus infection. The rearrangement links TRBV12-3 or TRBV12-4 to TRBJ2-1, with D possibly being TRBD1 or TRBD2 (6 bases each). CDR3 sequence: CASSLGGGNYNEQFF. The CDR3 nucleotides are TGTGCCAGCAGTTTAGGAGGGGGGAACTACAATGAGCAGTTCTTC.